This TCR beta chain was recovered during a study of human T cells and chemical hapten exposure. Described time point: patch test 3, about 24 weeks after DPC sensitization. Treatment reported: therapeutic diphenylcyclopropenone sensitization with weekly scalp DPC. TCRdb passed the RACE reads through MiXCR, listing each CDR3 protein once. The sample has 100,000 to 150,000 distinct CDR3 sequences; 11% are singletons. The CDR3 is 15 residues long. V dropped 6 bases and J dropped 0; count of bases not matched to a gene: 3. Per the germline V gene, CDR1 is MNHEY and CDR2 is SVGEGT. The V call is TRBV6-2 or TRBV6-3, the J call TRBJ2-7; 12 bases are a match to TRBD2. This TCR derives from a woman between 50 and 59 years old with alopecia areata. Some clones in this sample may be carry-over from other donors' samples. The sequenced sample was whole blood, obtained in connection with sensitization to the hapten diphenylcyclopropenone (DPC). CDR3 bases: TGTGCCAGCAGAACGACTAGCGGGAGCTCCTACGAGCAGTACTTC. It encodes CASRTTSGSSYEQYF.